These T cell receptor beta chains were read from a single sample in a study of blood T cell repertoires in COVID-19. Only in-frame clones appear in the TCRdb table, and some are missing; sequencing was by immunoSEQ multiplex PCR. The data hold around 170,000 clones, with approximately 83% observed a single time. Material: peripheral blood. These receptors originate from a man aged 65 to 79 who had recovered from COVID-19. The CDR3 runs from the conserved cysteine through the conserved F or W. D genes are given only for firm matches. Clone size, where shown, is once, few, many, or a class for clones that have expanded.

NA	TRBJ2-7	TRBV7-2	NA	CASSSRAGTSYEQYF	TGTGCCAGCAGCTCAAGGGCAGGGACATCCTACGAGCAGTACTTC
TRBD2	TRBJ2-5	TRBV2	NA	CASSYTTSDQETQYF	TGTGCCAGCAGTTATACTACTAGCGACCAAGAGACCCAGTACTTC
NA	TRBJ1-5	TRBV6-2/TRBV6-3	many	CASSQQNSNQPQHF	TGTGCCAGCAGCCAACAGAATAGCAATCAGCCCCAGCATTTT
TRBD1	TRBJ1-5	TRBV5-1	NA	CASSLAGTGNQPQHF	TGCGCCAGCAGTCTAGCCGGGACAGGGAATCAGCCCCAGCATTTT
NA	TRBJ1-4	TRBV3-1/TRBV3-2	NA	CASSISGTATNEKLFF	TGTGCCAGCAGCATCTCAGGAACTGCAACTAATGAAAAACTGTTTTTT
NA	TRBJ2-4	TRBV7-2	NA	CASSSQGLGDIQYF	TGTGCCAGCAGCTCGCAGGGGCTCGGAGACATTCAGTACTTC
TRBD1	TRBJ1-2	TRBV6-6	NA	CASSYSGTGGDGYTF	TGTGCCAGCAGTTACTCTGGGACAGGGGGCGATGGCTACACCTTC
TRBD2	TRBJ2-5	TRBV7-2	few	CASSLHGRAGGEETQYF	TGTGCCAGCAGCTTACATGGTAGAGCGGGAGGTGAAGAGACCCAGTACTTC
TRBD2	TRBJ2-7	TRBV15	NA	CATSPTPARESSYEQYF	TGTGCCACCAGCCCGACCCCGGCGCGGGAGAGCTCCTACGAGCAGTACTTC
NA	TRBJ2-3	TRBV12-3/TRBV12-4	NA	CASSLTDTQYF	TGTGCCAGCAGCCTCACAGATACGCAGTATTTT
NA	TRBJ2-1	TRBV6-5	NA	CASQVGGRNNEQFF	TGTGCCAGCCAAGTAGGGGGTCGGAACAATGAGCAGTTCTTC
NA	TRBJ2-2	TRBV3-1/TRBV3-2	NA	CASSLLNTGELFF	TGTGCCAGCAGCCTCTTAAACACCGGGGAGCTGTTTTTT
NA	TRBJ1-5	TRBV15	NA	CATSSRQTGQPQHF	TGTGCCACCAGCTCCCGACAGACGGGCCAGCCCCAGCATTTT
TRBD2	TRBJ2-4	TRBV6-5	NA	CASSSTIAGGRNIQYF	TGTGCCAGCAGTTCGACCATAGCGGGGGGGCGGAACATTCAGTACTTC
NA	TRBJ1-1	TRBV19	NA	CASRGQFNTEAFF	TGTGCCAGCAGAGGACAATTTAACACTGAAGCTTTCTTT
NA	TRBJ2-3	TRBV4-1	once	CASSQRLSTDTQYF	TGCGCCAGCAGCCAAAGACTAAGCACAGATACGCAGTATTTT
NA	TRBJ2-2	TRBV5-1	NA	CASIGEVNTGELFF	TGCGCCAGCATCGGGGAGGTCAACACCGGGGAGCTGTTTTTT
TRBD1	TRBJ2-1	TRBV20-1	NA	CSALRGNEQFF	TGCAGTGCTCTCAGGGGGAATGAGCAGTTCTTC
TRBD2	TRBJ2-7	TRBV9	NA	CASSVAAGGSYEQYF	TGTGCCAGCAGCGTAGCAGCGGGAGGCTCCTACGAGCAGTACTTC
TRBD1	TRBJ1-5	TRBV10-3	many	CAISDTGGSNQPQHF	TGTGCCATCAGCGACACAGGGGGAAGCAATCAGCCCCAGCATTTT
TRBD2	TRBJ2-1	TRBV7-3	NA	CASSSGTSGLNEQFF	TGTGCCAGCAGCTCCGGGACTAGCGGTCTCAATGAGCAGTTCTTC
NA	TRBJ2-7	TRBV11-2	NA	CASSLAAVRGQYF	TGTGCCAGCAGCTTAGCCGCAGTCCGCGGGCAGTACTTC
NA	TRBJ2-3	TRBV28	NA	CASSPSWGRGADTQYF	TGTGCCAGCAGCCCTAGCTGGGGCAGGGGGGCCGATACGCAGTATTTT
TRBD2	TRBJ2-7	TRBV15	many	CATSRDRLAGGSNEQYF	TGTGCCACCAGCAGGGACAGACTAGCGGGAGGCTCCAACGAGCAGTACTTC
TRBD2	TRBJ2-1	TRBV25-1	NA	CASSPGGRVEQFF	TGTGCCAGCAGTCCGGGAGGGAGGGTTGAGCAGTTCTTC
TRBD2	TRBJ2-3	TRBV2	NA	CASGRTLAGGEDTQYF	TGTGCCAGCGGGCGAACACTAGCTGGGGGGGAGGATACGCAGTATTTT
TRBD1	TRBJ2-7	TRBV18	NA	CASSPGIGTGVEQYF	TGTGCCAGCTCACCAGGGATCGGGACAGGGGTCGAGCAGTACTTC
NA	TRBJ2-1	TRBV12-3/TRBV12-4	NA	CASSTGSRDEQFF	TGTGCCAGCAGTACCGGGTCTAGAGATGAGCAGTTCTTC
TRBD1	TRBJ1-5	TRBV19	once	CASMGTGGARQPQHF	TGTGCCAGTATGGGGACAGGGGGCGCACGGCAGCCCCAGCATTTT
TRBD2	TRBJ2-2	TRBV7-8	NA	CASSFSGTSKNTGELFF	TGTGCCAGCAGCTTCTCCGGGACTAGCAAGAACACCGGGGAGCTGTTTTTT
NA	TRBJ2-7	TRBV6-5	NA	CASTSRDTRHKQYF	TGTGCCAGCACTAGCCGGGACACACGTCACAAGCAGTACTTC
NA	TRBJ1-3	TRBV29-1	NA	CSVEDPEGAGNTIYF	TGCAGCGTTGAAGATCCGGAGGGAGCTGGAAACACCATATATTTT
NA	TRBJ2-2	TRBV5-1	once	CASSLGGSGELFF	TGCGCCAGCAGCTTGGGAGGGTCCGGGGAGCTGTTTTTT
NA	TRBJ1-4	TRBV12-3/TRBV12-4	NA	CASAVRGNEKLFF	TGTGCCAGCGCCGTAAGGGGCAATGAAAAACTGTTTTTT
NA	TRBJ1-3	TRBV30	NA	CAWSPQGLSGNTIYF	TGTGCCTGGAGCCCACAGGGTCTTTCTGGAAACACCATATATTTT
NA	TRBJ1-5	TRBV7-2	once	CASSGPWGVGNQPQHF	TGTGCCAGCAGCGGCCCGTGGGGAGTTGGCAATCAGCCCCAGCATTTT
NA	TRBJ1-1	TRBV7-2	NA	CASSLADRVEAFF	TGTGCCAGCAGCTTAGCGGACAGAGTTGAAGCTTTCTTT
TRBD1	TRBJ1-5	TRBV27	few	CASSRLGQVEGQPQHF	TGTGCCAGCAGTCGTCTCGGACAGGTCGAGGGGCAGCCCCAGCATTTT